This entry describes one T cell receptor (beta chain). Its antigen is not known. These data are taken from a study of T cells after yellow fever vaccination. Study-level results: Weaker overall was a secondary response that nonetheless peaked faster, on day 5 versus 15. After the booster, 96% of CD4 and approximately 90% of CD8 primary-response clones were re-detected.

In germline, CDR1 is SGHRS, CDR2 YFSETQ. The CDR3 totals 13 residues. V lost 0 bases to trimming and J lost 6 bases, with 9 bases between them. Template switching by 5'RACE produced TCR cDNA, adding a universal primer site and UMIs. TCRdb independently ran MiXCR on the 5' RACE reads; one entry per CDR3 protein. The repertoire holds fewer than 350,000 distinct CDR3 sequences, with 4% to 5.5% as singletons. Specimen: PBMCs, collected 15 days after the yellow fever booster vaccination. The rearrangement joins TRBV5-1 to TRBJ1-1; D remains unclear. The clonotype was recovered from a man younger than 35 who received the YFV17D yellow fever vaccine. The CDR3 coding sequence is TGCGCCAGCAGCTTGGGTCGGCTCCCTGAAGCTTTCTTT. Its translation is CASSLGRLPEAFF.